The clone carrying this T cell receptor beta chain was detected a few times. The antigen is undetermined. 13 Jbeta primers and 60 Vbeta primers were used for the PCR. Repertoires were generated with immunoSEQ multiplex PCR, while TCRdb's copy carries only in-frame clones and drops some. Of roughly 56,000 clones in the sample, approximately 72% were seen once. J lost 4 bases, V lost 2 bases, and 7 bases had no gene match. Germline V gives CDR1 MRHNA, CDR2 SNTAGT. The CDR3 is made up of 15 amino acids. The data were obtained in a study of cytomegalovirus exposure and HLA in healthy donors. Study-wide points: HLA alleles were associated with around 17,000 TCR beta sequences in a later analysis at 0.05 false discovery rate.

The TCR originated in a man over 45 in good health and CMV-seropositive. This chain joins TRBV6-4 and TRBJ1-2, with 7 bases fitting TRBD1. The source material was PBMCs. The CDR3 protein is CASSDHGQAGYGYTF. CDR3 coding DNA: TGTGCCAGCAGTGACCACGGACAGGCGGGCTATGGCTACACCTTC.